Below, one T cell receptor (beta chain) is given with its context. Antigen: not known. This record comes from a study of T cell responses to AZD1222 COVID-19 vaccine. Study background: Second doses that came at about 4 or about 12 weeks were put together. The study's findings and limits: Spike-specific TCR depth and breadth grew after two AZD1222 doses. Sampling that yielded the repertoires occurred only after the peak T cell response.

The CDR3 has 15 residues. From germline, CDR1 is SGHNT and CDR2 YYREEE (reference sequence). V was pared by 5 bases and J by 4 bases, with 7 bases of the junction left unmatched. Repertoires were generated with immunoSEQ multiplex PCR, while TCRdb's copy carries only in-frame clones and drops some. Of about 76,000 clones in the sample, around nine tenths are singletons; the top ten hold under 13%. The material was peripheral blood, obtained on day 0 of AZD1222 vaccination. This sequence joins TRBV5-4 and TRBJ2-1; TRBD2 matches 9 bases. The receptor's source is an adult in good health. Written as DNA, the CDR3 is TGTGCCAGCAGGTCAAAGCGGGAGGAGTACAATGAGCAGTTCTTC. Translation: CASRSKREEYNEQFF. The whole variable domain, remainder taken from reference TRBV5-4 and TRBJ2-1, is ETGVTQSPTHLIKTRGQQVTLRCSSQSGHNTVSWYQQALGQGPQFIFQYYREEENGRGNFPPRFSGLQFPNYSSELNVNALELDDSALYLCASRSKREEYNEQFFGPGTRLTVL.